These T cell receptor beta chains were read from a single sample in a study of blood T cell repertoires in COVID-19. The protocol was immunoSEQ multiplex PCR, while the TCRdb copy is restricted to in-frame clones and leaves out a portion. The sample has about 260,000 clones, over 80% seen once; the top ten hold about 1.4%. The sequencing sample was made of peripheral blood. The receptor source for this set is a woman aged 40-49 years who had recovered from COVID-19. Both conserved end residues are part of each CDR3. The D gene is left open where the match is weak. Size tells how often a clone was seen (once, few, many) or the class of an expanded clone, and some rows leave it out.

J,D,size,V,DNA,CDR3
TRBJ2-2,TRBD1,-,TRBV5-1,TGCGCCAGCAGCCTCGGACAGGGGAGCGGGGAGCTGTTTTTT,CASSLGQGSGELFF
TRBJ1-5,-,-,TRBV3-1/TRBV3-2,TGTGCCAGCAGCCAGGAGCGAAATCAGCCCCAGCATTTT,CASSQERNQPQHF
TRBJ1-3,-,-,TRBV30,TGTGCCTGGAGTGTCCAGGGGGGAAACACCATATATTTT,CAWSVQGGNTIYF
TRBJ1-2,-,-,TRBV18,TGTGCCAGCTCAACGGCCCAGGCCGGCTGGGGCTACACCTTC,CASSTAQAGWGYTF
TRBJ2-5,TRBD1,-,TRBV5-1,TGCGCCAGCCGACAGGGGGCACGAGAGACCCAGTACTTC,CASRQGARETQYF
TRBJ2-2,TRBD2,-,TRBV4-1,TGCGCCAGCTACCCCCGGGGGGGGGTTGGCACCGGGGAGCTGTTTTTT,CASYPRGGVGTGELFF
TRBJ2-7,-,-,TRBV5-1,TGCGCCAGCAGCCCGGGCCCGGAGGACGAGCAGTACTTC,CASSPGPEDEQYF
TRBJ2-5,TRBD1,once,TRBV5-1,TGCGCCAGCAGCCCTCGCCCCACAGGGGGCGAAGAGACCCAGTACTTC,CASSPRPTGGEETQYF
TRBJ1-6,-,-,TRBV19,TGTGCCAGTAGTATAGCAGGGTATAATTCACCCCTCCACTTT,CASSIAGYNSPLHF
TRBJ1-2,TRBD1,-,TRBV12-3/TRBV12-4,TGTGCCAGCAGCCGGGACAGAGGCCCGCGCTACACCTTC,CASSRDRGPRYTF
TRBJ2-3,-,once,TRBV5-1,TGCGCCAGCAGCTTGGCCCAGGGGAGCACAGATACGCAGTATTTT,CASSLAQGSTDTQYF
TRBJ2-2,-,-,TRBV28,TGTGCCAGCAGTTTGCTCCGCGCAGGGCCAGGATCGCACCCGCGGGAGCTGTTTTTT,CASSLLRAGPGSHPRELFF
TRBJ1-3,TRBD1,-,TRBV18,TGTGCCAGCTCACCCACCGGGACAGGAGCATCTGGAAACACCATATATTTT,CASSPTGTGASGNTIYF
TRBJ2-7,TRBD1,once,TRBV6-1,TGTGCCAGCAGTGTTCGCGTGAAAGGGACAGGCGTCTACGAGCAGTACTTC,CASSVRVKGTGVYEQYF
TRBJ1-1,-,-,TRBV7-9,TGTGCCAGCAGCAACGTCGGGGGCACTGAAGCTTTCTTT,CASSNVGGTEAFF
TRBJ1-1,-,-,TRBV15,TGTGCCACCAGCCGAGGACAAATTAACACTGAAGCTTTCTTT,CATSRGQINTEAFF
TRBJ2-7,-,-,TRBV13,TGTGCCAGCAGCTTAGGACAGGGAATGTTCTACGAGCAGTACTTC,CASSLGQGMFYEQYF
TRBJ2-7,-,-,TRBV9,TGTGCCAGCAGCAAGGGGGACATCCTTACCTACGAGCAGTACTTC,CASSKGDILTYEQYF
TRBJ1-3,-,-,TRBV12-5,TGTGCTAGTGGTTTGGGGCAGGGCTCTGGAAACACCATATATTTT,CASGLGQGSGNTIYF
TRBJ1-1,-,few,TRBV3-1/TRBV3-2,TGTGCCAGCAGCCGCTTGGGGCTCACTGAAGCTTTCTTT,CASSRLGLTEAFF
TRBJ1-3,-,-,TRBV6-2/TRBV6-3,TGTGCCAGCAGTCGTACAGGGATTTCTGGAAACACCATATATTTT,CASSRTGISGNTIYF
TRBJ2-2,TRBD1,-,TRBV5-1,TGCGCCAGCAGCCCGGGACAGATCACCGGGGAGCTGTTTTTT,CASSPGQITGELFF
TRBJ2-7,TRBD1,-,TRBV20-1,TGCAGTGCCCCCAGGGGGTCCGAGCAGTACTTC,CSAPRGSEQYF
TRBJ2-2,-,-,TRBV12-3/TRBV12-4,TGTGCCAGCACCCAAACAAACACCGGGGAGCTGTTTTTT,CASTQTNTGELFF
TRBJ2-5,-,-,TRBV4-1,TGCGCCAGCAGCCAAACGCGGGGCCTCCAAGGGACCCAGTACTTC,CASSQTRGLQGTQYF
TRBJ1-5,TRBD1,-,TRBV2,TGTGCCAGCAACAGGGGGCGGGGTAGCAATCAGCCCCAGCATTTT,CASNRGRGSNQPQHF
TRBJ2-2,-,-,TRBV11-2,TGTGCCAGCAGTCCACTCGGGGCCGGGGAGCTGTTTTTT,CASSPLGAGELFF
TRBJ2-2,-,-,TRBV5-1,TGCGCCAGCAGCTTGGCCGTGTTAATCACCGGGGAGCTGTTTTTT,CASSLAVLITGELFF